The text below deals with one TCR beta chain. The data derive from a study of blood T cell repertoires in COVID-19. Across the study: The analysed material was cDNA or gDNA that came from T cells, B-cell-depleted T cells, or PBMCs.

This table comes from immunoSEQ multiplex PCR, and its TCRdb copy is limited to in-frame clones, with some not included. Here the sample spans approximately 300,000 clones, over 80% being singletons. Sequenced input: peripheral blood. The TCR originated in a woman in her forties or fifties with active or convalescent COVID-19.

CDR3: CATSLRGYTF. For the CDR3, the DNA is TGTGCCACCTCACTGCGCGGCTACACCTTC. V usage is TRBV28 and J usage is TRBJ1-2, with D unclear. Trimming left V 10 bases short and J 8 bases short, with 11 bases between. Germline CDR1 and CDR2: MDHEN and SYDVKM. This CDR3 has 10 residues.